This TCR beta chain originates from a study of response to subunit inactivated influenza vaccine. Trimming took 0 bases from V and 7 from J, leaving 25 bases between them. Germline V gives CDR1 LGHNA, CDR2 YSLEER. The CDR3 length is 18 residues. This clonotype was observed a handful of times. Antigen: not known. Study-wide findings and caveats: It was suggested by the authors that few new T cells are recruited by each seasonal influenza vaccination.

TCRdb redid the calling of the RT-PCR reads with MiXCR, one entry per CDR3 protein. The table includes about 500,000 distinct CDR3 sequences, 16% detected once. J is TRBJ2-7 and V is TRBV4-3, with D possibly TRBD2 on 5 matching bases. The input for sequencing was CD4+ T cells sorted from PBMCs, taken around 2 years after vaccination. This TCR was recovered from a man between 45 and 75 years old who received an inactivated influenza vaccine. The CDR3 spells CASSQDRTRTGIPGEQYF. The CDR3 coding sequence is TGCGCCAGCAGCCAAGATAGGACTCGGACGGGAATTCCAGGAGAGCAGTACTTC.